The following is a T cell receptor (beta chain) sequence with its context. The CDR3 sequence is 19 residues long. V was cut by 2 bases and J by 6 bases, with 26 bases left in between. CDR1 and CDR2 (germline): MNHEY, SMNVEV (reference sequence). This sample is part of a study of OX40 agonist ivuxolimab in advanced cancers. Whole-study context: Patient treatment consisted of intravenous ivuxolimab administration every 2 weeks at 0.01 to 10 mg/kg. Dose-escalation patients had hepatocellular carcinoma, melanoma, renal cell or head and neck cancer.

Only in-frame clones appear in the TCRdb table, and some are missing; sequencing was by immunoSEQ multiplex PCR. The repertoire holds tens of thousands of clones, with about 87% as singletons. Blood specimens came from baseline, cycle 4 day 1, and cycle 7 day 1. Sample: CD4+ or CD8+ T cells sorted from blood, taken in a trial of the OX40 agonist ivuxolimab. The rearrangement uses TRBV27 and TRBJ2-1, with D maybe TRBD2 (7 bases). The source of this sequence is an adult with an advanced solid tumor such as melanoma, head and neck, liver or kidney cancer. CDR3 coding DNA: TGTGCCAGCAGTTTAAACGGGGGGCGCCTGTCTGGTTTATTCAATGAGCAGTTCTTC. It yields the protein CASSLNGGRLSGLFNEQFF.